Listed here are 19 T cell receptor beta chains from one sample, sequenced in a study of shared clonotypes between healthy human individuals. This table comes from immunoSEQ multiplex PCR, and its TCRdb copy is limited to in-frame clones, with some not included. The repertoire includes hundreds of thousands of clones, around 97% of them detected once, and less than 0.065% sits in the top ten. Sequencing was carried out using naive CD4+ T cells sorted from blood. Regarding subset: CD45RA+ positively selected. Receptors originate from a woman under 40 in good health.

The chain employs TRBV7-6 and TRBJ2-7; 11 bases line up with TRBD2. The V and J ends lost 5 bases and 4 bases, in that order; junction bases with no gene match: 10. CDR3 length: 16 amino acids. CDR1 and CDR2 (germline): SGHVS, FNYEAQ. CDR3 sequence (DNA): TGTGCCAGCAGCCTCACGACTAGCGGGAAGGGGTACGAGCAGTACTTC. It specifies CASSLTTSGKGYEQYF.

The rearrangement joins TRBV10-3 to TRBJ2-1, with 11 bases matching TRBD2. CDR1 is ENHRY, CDR2 SYGVKD, per germline. V dropped 3 bases and J dropped 9; count of bases not matched to a gene: 1. The CDR3 runs 13 residues. The CDR3 DNA is TGTGCCATCAGTGAACTAGCGGGAGCTGAGCAGTTCTTC. Protein product: CAISELAGAEQFF.

The chain has TRBV5-5 and TRBJ1-3, with D hard to call. The CDR3 extends over 14 amino acids. V lost 4 bases to trimming and J lost 1 base, with 9 bases between them. Germline V CDR1 and CDR2: SGHKS, YYEKEE (reference sequence). CDR3 loop: CASSTLPSGNTIYF. CDR3 sequence (DNA): TGTGCCAGCAGCACCTTACCATCTGGAAACACCATATATTTT.

This chain's CDR3 is CASSEGLRERAYNEQFF. DNA of the CDR3: TGTGCCAGCAGTGAAGGACTGCGGGAGAGGGCCTACAATGAGCAGTTCTTC. This chain links TRBV6-1 with TRBJ2-1; 7 bases fit TRBD2. The CDR3 is 17 residues long. Looked up from germline, CDR1 is MNHNS and CDR2 is SASEGT. The V segment lost 1 base and the J segment 2 bases; nucleotides outside the gene matches: 8.

The chain joins TRBV28 to TRBJ2-5; perhaps TRBD2 as D (5 bases). Germline V gene sequence: CDR1 MDHEN, CDR2 SYDVKM. The V end lost 6 bases, the J end lost 5 bases, and 13 bases lay between the germline ends. The CDR3 extends over 13 amino acids. The CDR3 bases are TGTGCCAGCAGAAAGGGAAGGGAGGAGACCCAGTACTTC. Translated, it gives CASRKGREETQYF.

J is TRBJ2-3 and V is TRBV6-6; 10 bases agree with TRBD2. The CDR3 has 15 amino acids. Per the germline V gene, CDR1 is MNHNY and CDR2 is SVGAGI (reference sequence). The V gene end was trimmed by 2 bases and the J gene end by 4 bases; junction bases not matched to a gene: 3. CDR3 amino acids: CASSYSGRASDTQYF. CDR3 nucleotides: TGTGCCAGCAGTTACAGCGGGAGGGCATCAGATACGCAGTATTTT.

The rearrangement uses TRBV6-1 and TRBJ2-7; 10 bases are shared with TRBD2. V lost 2 bases, J lost 3 bases, and 4 bases stayed unmatched. This CDR3 is 15 amino acids long. The germline V gene encodes CDR1 MNHNS and CDR2 SASEGT. The CDR3: CASSEWASGSYEQYF. Here the CDR3 DNA reads TGTGCCAGCAGTGAATGGGCTAGCGGGAGCTACGAGCAGTACTTC.

This chain connects TRBV28 to TRBJ2-4; D is ambiguous. The length of the CDR3 is 13 residues. V was cut by 3 bases and J by 7 bases, with 10 bases left in between. Germline CDR1 and CDR2: MDHEN and SYDVKM. The CDR3 region has the DNA TGTGCCAGCAGTTTGATTCAGGATAACATTCAGTACTTC. Protein product: CASSLIQDNIQYF.

The CDR3 bases are TGTGCCAGCAGCCCCAAGACAGTTAGAGAAGAGACCCAGTACTTC. It codes for CASSPKTVREETQYF. The rearrangement joins TRBV5-4 to TRBJ2-5; tentatively, D is TRBD1 (5 bases). V gave up 4 bases and J gave up 3 bases, with 16 bases separating them. The length of the CDR3 is 15 residues. Per germline, CDR1 SGHNT and CDR2 YYREEE (reference sequence).

The rearrangement links TRBV7-7 to TRBJ2-5; TRBD2 might be the D (5 bases). The CDR3 consists of 15 residues. The V end was cut by 1 base, the J end by 2 bases, with 11 bases between. Germline V gene data show CDR1 as SSHAT and CDR2 as FNYEAQ (reference sequence). The CDR3 loop is CASSLECRGQETQYF. For the CDR3, the DNA is TGTGCCAGCAGCTTAGAGTGCAGAGGGCAAGAGACCCAGTACTTC.

The rearrangement links TRBV27 to TRBJ2-1; D is uncertain. In germline, CDR1 is MNHEY, CDR2 SMNVEV (reference sequence). The CDR3 sequence is 12 residues long. The V end lost 5 bases, the J end lost 5 bases, and 7 bases lay between the germline ends. The CDR3 bases are TGTGCCAGCAGTACCAATAACAATGAGCAGTTCTTC. Residues: CASSTNNNEQFF.

The chain's CDR3 is CASSFRAEQYF. The CDR3 nucleotides are TGTGCCAGCAGTTTCAGGGCCGAGCAGTACTTC. V usage is TRBV28 and J usage is TRBJ2-7; tentatively, D is TRBD1 (5 bases). Trimming shortened V by 3 bases and J by 6 bases, and 6 bases separated the two germline ends. The CDR3 is 11 amino acids. Germline loops: CDR1 MDHEN, CDR2 SYDVKM.

This clone was observed once. This chain connects TRBV19 to TRBJ2-4; D is undetermined. Between the trimmed V and J ends, which lost 3 bases and 0 bases, there was a span of 12 bases. CDR3 length: 16 amino acids. Germline assignment: CDR1 LNHDA and CDR2 SQIVND (reference sequence). CDR3 nucleotide sequence: TGTGCCAGTAGTATGTCAACTGCCTTAGCCAAAAACATTCAGTACTTC. Its protein is CASSMSTALAKNIQYF.

Concerning this clone itself: Additional DNA sequences in this sample encode the identical CDR3. The V gene is TRBV28, the J gene TRBJ2-3; D is unresolved. V was clipped by 2 bases and J by 4 bases, with 7 bases between them. CDR3 length: 13 amino acids. The germline gives CDR1 MDHEN, CDR2 SYDVKM. The chain's CDR3 is CASSLPGADTQYF. For the CDR3, the DNA is TGTGCCAGCAGTTTACCGGGTGCAGATACGCAGTATTTT. The complete variable domain, with remaining parts taken from reference TRBV28 and TRBJ2-3, reads DVKVTQSSRYLVKRTGEKVFLECVQDMDHENMFWYRQDPGLGLRLIYFSYDVKMKEKGDIPEGYSVSREKKERFSLILESASTNQTSMYLCASSLPGADTQYFGPGTRLTVL.

In the case of this clone: Other DNA sequences in the same sample also yield this CDR3. The chain is built from TRBV11-2 and TRBJ2-7; D gene unclear. V dropped 4 bases and J dropped 3 bases, with 4 bases sitting between them. This CDR3 is 11 amino acids long. Looked up from germline, CDR1 is SGHAT and CDR2 is FQNNGV. CDR3 in amino acids: CASSSSYEQYF. The CDR3 DNA is TGTGCCAGCAGCTCCAGCTACGAGCAGTACTTC.

The chain joins TRBV5-1 to TRBJ2-1; 7 bases are shared with TRBD1. Germline CDR1 and CDR2: SGHRS and YFSETQ. V lost 2 bases and J lost 4; bases outside the gene matches: 3. The CDR3 sequence is 14 residues long. The CDR3 DNA follows: TGCGCCAGCAGCTTCGGACAGGCTTACAATGAGCAGTTCTTC. Its protein product is CASSFGQAYNEQFF.

This clone has only one observation. CDR3: CASSESGLETQYF. Here the CDR3 DNA reads TGTGCCAGCAGTGAATCGGGTTTAGAGACCCAGTACTTC. The chain joins TRBV25-1 to TRBJ2-5; D is undetermined. Germline loops: CDR1 MGHDK, CDR2 SYGVNS. This CDR3 has 13 amino acids. The V end was cut by 1 base, the J end by 4 bases, with 7 bases between. The complete variable domain, with remaining parts taken from reference TRBV25-1 and TRBJ2-5, reads EADIYQTPRYLVIGTGKKITLECSQTMGHDKMYWYQQDPGMELHLIHYSYGVNSTEKGDLSSESTVSRIRTEHFPLTLESARPSHTSQYLCASSESGLETQYFGPGTRLLVL.

The chain employs TRBV29-1 and TRBJ2-1; the match to TRBD2 covers 9 bases. The J segment lost 8 bases and the V segment lost 3 bases, leaving 8 bases of the junction unmatched. The CDR3 is 14 residues long. Germline V gene sequence: CDR1 SQVTM, CDR2 ANQGSEA. The CDR3 loop is CSVERREGLDEQFF. The CDR3, as DNA: TGCAGCGTTGAGAGGCGGGAGGGCCTGGATGAGCAGTTCTTC.

This chain uses TRBV19 with TRBJ2-2; no definite D call. The CDR3 sequence is 14 residues long. Trimming removed 4 bases at V and 4 bases at J, with 10 bases between. Germline values: CDR1 LNHDA, CDR2 SQIVND (reference sequence). The CDR3 here is CASSTDGATGELFF. The DNA for the CDR3 is TGTGCCAGTAGTACCGACGGTGCCACCGGGGAGCTGTTTTTT.